Each of the 15 T cell receptor beta chains below was sequenced from the same sample in a study of blood T cell repertoires in COVID-19. TCRdb keeps only in-frame clones here, not all; method: immunoSEQ multiplex PCR. The data contain under 150,000 clones, about 87% of them seen just once; the ten biggest clones take up about 2.5%. The sample was peripheral blood. These receptors came from a man aged 50-60 years with active COVID-19.

J is TRBJ1-5 and V is TRBV30, with 9 positions matching TRBD1. With V trimmed by 2 bases and J by 7 bases, 12 bases remained unmatched. Germline CDR1 is GTSNPN and CDR2 is SVGIG (reference sequence). CDR3 length: 16 amino acids. The CDR3 is CAWSTVGTGFGQPQHF. The CDR3 DNA reads TGTGCCTGGAGTACGGTGGGGACAGGGTTTGGACAGCCCCAGCATTTT.

This chain connects TRBV5-4 to TRBJ2-3, with TRBD2 matching 9 bases. V dropped 4 bases and J dropped 2; count of bases not matched to a gene: 11. Germline assignment: CDR1 SGHNT and CDR2 YYREEE (reference sequence). The CDR3 spans 17 residues. CDR3 nucleotides: TGTGCCAGCAGCCCCGGAGGTAGCGGGGGAGTCACAGATACGCAGTATTTT. It specifies CASSPGGSGGVTDTQYF. Full variable domain (outside the CDR3, taken from reference TRBV5-4 and TRBJ2-3): ETGVTQSPTHLIKTRGQQVTLRCSSQSGHNTVSWYQQALGQGPQFIFQYYREEENGRGNFPPRFSGLQFPNYSSELNVNALELDDSALYLCASSPGGSGGVTDTQYFGPGTRLTVL.

The V and J genes are TRBV5-6 and TRBJ1-5, with D tentatively TRBD1 (5 bases). This CDR3 comprises 16 residues. Trimming took off 4 bases at V and 5 bases at J, with 19 bases between the two ends. The germline V gene has CDR1 SGHDT and CDR2 YYEEEE. Here the CDR3 DNA reads TGTGCCAGCAGCCTGCAGGGAAAGGGTCTTGATCAGCCCCAGCATTTT. It specifies CASSLQGKGLDQPQHF.

The chain couples TRBV7-2 to TRBJ1-1, with D maybe TRBD1 (5 bases). Germline values: CDR1 SGHTA, CDR2 FQGNSA. The CDR3 covers 14 residues. The V and J ends lost 2 bases and 5 bases respectively, with 12 bases between them. As DNA, the CDR3 is TGTGCCAGCAGCTTAAATGCGGGGGGGACTGAAGCTTTCTTT. Residues: CASSLNAGGTEAFF.

The rearrangement uses TRBV5-6 and TRBJ2-1, with 10 bases aligning to TRBD2. Trimming at V came to 4 bases and at J to 8 bases, leaving 9 bases not matched to a gene. This CDR3 contains 15 residues. The germline V gene encodes CDR1 SGHDT and CDR2 YYEEEE. The CDR3 nucleotides are TGTGCCAGCAGCCAAGCGGGGGGGCCGCACTATGAGCAGTTCTTC. Its protein product is CASSQAGGPHYEQFF. The full variable domain, with the rest looked up from reference TRBV5-6 and TRBJ2-1, is DAGVTQSPTHLIKTRGQQVTLRCSPKSGHDTVSWYQQALGQGPQFIFQYYEEEERQRGNFPDRFSGHQFPNYSSELNVNALLLGDSALYLCASSQAGGPHYEQFFGPGTRLTVL.

This chain connects TRBV19 to TRBJ2-5, with a tentative D call TRBD1 (6 bases). V dropped 1 base and J dropped 0 bases, with 9 bases sitting between them. The CDR3 extends over 15 amino acids. The germline gives CDR1 LNHDA, CDR2 SQIVND (reference sequence). The CDR3 DNA follows: TGTGCCAGTAGTATAGTGGGGGCCGACCAAGAGACCCAGTACTTC. Translated, it gives CASSIVGADQETQYF.

The sample holds many counts of this clone. At the DNA level, this CDR3 is encoded by other sequences in the same sample as well. The V gene is TRBV3-1 (or the pseudogene TRBV3-2), the J gene TRBJ1-3; D unresolved. CDR3 length: 14 amino acids. V was cut by 0 bases and J by 0 bases, with 3 bases left in between. Germline V gene data show CDR1 as LGHDT and CDR2 as YNNKEL (reference sequence). CDR3 region: CASSQDNSGNTIYF. The CDR3 DNA is TGTGCCAGCAGCCAAGACAACTCTGGAAACACCATATATTTT.

V usage is TRBV7-2 and J usage is TRBJ2-2; D not certain. Trimming removed 6 bases at V and 4 bases at J, with 9 bases between. Germline values: CDR1 SGHTA, CDR2 FQGNSA. This CDR3 is 13 amino acids long. The CDR3 nucleotides are TGTGCCAGCAGTTCTAGTATCACCGGGGAGCTGTTTTTT. Its translation: CASSSSITGELFF.

This rearrangement joins TRBV18 to TRBJ2-2, with 10 bases lining up with TRBD2. The V gene's germline CDR1 is KGHSH and CDR2 LQKENI. This CDR3 has 16 residues. J was trimmed by 6 bases and V by 10 bases; bases with no gene match: 14. The CDR3 is CATPTAAGGQAGELFF. CDR3 nucleotide sequence: TGTGCCACCCCCACGGCAGCGGGGGGGCAAGCCGGGGAGCTGTTTTTT.

The V and J genes are TRBV30 and TRBJ2-1; D is ambiguous. CDR3 length: 11 residues. The germline V gene has CDR1 GTSNPN and CDR2 SVGIG (reference sequence). V gave up 1 base and J gave up 8 bases, with 6 bases separating them. The CDR3 loop is CAWSGNDEQFF. As DNA, the CDR3 is TGTGCCTGGAGTGGTAATGATGAGCAGTTCTTC.

V is TRBV11-3 and J is TRBJ2-2; the match to TRBD1 covers 11 bases. The CDR3 is made up of 15 amino acids. Germline CDR1 and CDR2: SGHNT and YENEEA. Trimming removed 5 bases from V and 7 bases from J; junction bases left unmatched: 6. CDR3 region: CASSHRDRGNGELFF. As DNA, the CDR3 is TGTGCCAGCAGCCACCGGGACAGGGGGAACGGGGAGCTGTTTTTT.

This chain uses TRBV6-2 or TRBV6-3 with TRBJ1-5; 9 bases fit TRBD1. J lost 5 bases, V lost 6 bases, and 11 bases had no gene match. The CDR3 has 16 residues. CDR1 MNHEY and CDR2 SVGEGT come from the germline V gene. CDR3 amino acids: CASSRRLDRGDQPQHF. CDR3 sequence (DNA): TGTGCCAGCAGCCGCCGTTTGGACAGGGGCGATCAGCCCCAGCATTTT.

The rearrangement joins TRBV11-1 to TRBJ2-1; 7 positions match TRBD2. Germline V gene sequence: CDR1 SGHAT, CDR2 FQDESV (reference sequence). CDR3 length: 15 residues. The J segment lost 0 bases and the V segment lost 3 bases, leaving 2 bases of the junction unmatched. CDR3 in DNA: TGTGCCAGCAGCTTGGGGGGGATCTCCTACAATGAGCAGTTCTTC. Its protein product is CASSLGGISYNEQFF. The variable domain in full, completed from reference TRBV11-1 and TRBJ2-1, reads EAEVAQSPRYKITEKSQAVAFWCDPISGHATLYWYRQILGQGPELLVQFQDESVVDDSQLPKDRFSAERLKGVDSTLKIQPAELGDSAMYLCASSLGGISYNEQFFGPGTRLTVL.

The chain employs TRBV9 and TRBJ2-3, with D possibly matching TRBD1 (5 bases). Trimming removed 2 bases at V and 7 bases at J, with 11 bases between. CDR3 length equals 13 residues. CDR1 and CDR2 from the germline V gene are SGDLS and YYNGEE. The CDR3 DNA follows: TGTGCCAGCAGCGTTTCAAGGGGAAATACGCAGTATTTT. Residues: CASSVSRGNTQYF.

The CDR3 spells CASSLVQGAQSYEQYF. In DNA form, the CDR3 reads TGTGCCAGCAGCTTGGTTCAGGGGGCGCAGTCCTACGAGCAGTACTTC. The J gene is TRBJ2-7, the V gene TRBV27, with 8 bases that match TRBD1. The germline CDR1 and CDR2 sequences are MNHEY and SMNVEV (reference sequence). The CDR3 has 16 amino acids. Trimming took 6 bases from V and 1 from J; bases not matched to a gene: 11.